The 2 T cell receptor beta chains below all came from one sample that was sequenced in a study of CD8+CD57+ T cells in acquired aplastic anemia (dated by TCRdb to about 2018). Expansion of CD8+CD57+ cells had been shown by flow cytometry in the patients chosen for sequencing. Sequencing relied on an Illumina HiSeq 2000. Profiling of TCR beta VDJ combinations and CDR3 sequences used genomic DNA as the template. TCRdb reanalyzed the raw reads on its own, using fastp at Q25 for trimming and MiXCR for clone calling, and kept in-frame beta chains. Records with the same CDR3 protein are collapsed into one entry carrying the most frequent genes and DNA. The sample table holds around 200,000 distinct CDR3 sequences, of which approximately 48% were seen once. The ten largest clones capture 10% to 15% of the sample. The specimen was sorted CD4+, CD8+, or CD8+CD57+ T cells (not recorded which) from PBMCs. All receptors derive from a human donor with aplastic anemia.

This chain joins TRBV29-1 and TRBJ1-1; no clear D. Trimming pared 3 bases from V and 1 base from J, leaving 6 bases between. The CDR3 has 12 residues. Germline V gene sequence: CDR1 SQVTM, CDR2 ANQGSEA. This CDR3 reads CSVDRSNTEAFF. Written as DNA, the CDR3 is TGCAGCGTTGACAGATCGAACACTGAAGCTTTCTTT.

A word on this clonotype: Its ends do not fully match the called genes, so a read error is possible. This chain joins TRBV9 and TRBJ2-2; D might be TRBD2 (5 bases). Germline V gene lookup returns CDR1 SGDLS and CDR2 YYNGEE. The CDR3 has 14 residues. This CDR3 is CASSVGGSTGELSF. Here the CDR3 DNA reads TGTGCCAGCAGCGTAGGAGGGTCTACCGGGGAGCTGTCTTTT.